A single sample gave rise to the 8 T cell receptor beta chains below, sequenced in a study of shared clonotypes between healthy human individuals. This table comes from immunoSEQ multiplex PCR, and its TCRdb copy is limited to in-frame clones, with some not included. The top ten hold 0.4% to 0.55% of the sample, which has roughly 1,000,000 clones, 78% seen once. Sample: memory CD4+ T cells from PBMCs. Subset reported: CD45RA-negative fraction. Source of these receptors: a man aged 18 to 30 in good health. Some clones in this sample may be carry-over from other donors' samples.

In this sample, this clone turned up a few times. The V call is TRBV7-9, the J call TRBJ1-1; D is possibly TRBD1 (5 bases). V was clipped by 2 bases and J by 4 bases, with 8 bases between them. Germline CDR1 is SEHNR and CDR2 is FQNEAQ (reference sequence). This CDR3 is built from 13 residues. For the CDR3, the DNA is TGTGCCAGCAGCTTAATTCAGGGCACTGAAGCTTTCTTT. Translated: CASSLIQGTEAFF.

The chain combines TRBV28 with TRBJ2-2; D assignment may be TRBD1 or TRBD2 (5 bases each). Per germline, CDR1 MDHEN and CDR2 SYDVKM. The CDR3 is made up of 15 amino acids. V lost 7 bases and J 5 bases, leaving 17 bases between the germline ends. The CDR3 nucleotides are TGTGCCAGCAACCCGAGCGGATGGGGGACCGGGGAGCTGTTTTTT. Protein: CASNPSGWGTGELFF.

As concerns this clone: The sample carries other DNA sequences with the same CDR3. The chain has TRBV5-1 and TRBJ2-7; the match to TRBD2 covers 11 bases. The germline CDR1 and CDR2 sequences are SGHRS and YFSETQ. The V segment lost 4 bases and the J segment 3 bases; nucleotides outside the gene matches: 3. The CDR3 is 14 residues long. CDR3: CASSQGTSGYEQYF. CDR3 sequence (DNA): TGCGCCAGCAGCCAGGGGACTAGCGGCTACGAGCAGTACTTC.

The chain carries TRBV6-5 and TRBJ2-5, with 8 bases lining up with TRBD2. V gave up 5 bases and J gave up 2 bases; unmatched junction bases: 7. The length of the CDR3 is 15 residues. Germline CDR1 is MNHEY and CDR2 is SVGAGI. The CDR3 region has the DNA TGTGCCAGCAGTGGTATGGGACTAGGGCAAGAGACCCAGTACTTC. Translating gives CASSGMGLGQETQYF.

CDR3 in DNA: TGTGCCACCAGCAGAGGAAAGGGGGCGGACACTGAAGCTTTCTTT. It is translated as CATSRGKGADTEAFF. The chain carries TRBV15 and TRBJ1-1; 7 bases line up with TRBD1. Looked up from germline, CDR1 is LNHNV and CDR2 is YYDKDF (reference sequence). V shed 1 base and J 3 bases; nucleotides not matched to a gene: 5. CDR3 length: 15 amino acids. The variable domain in full, with the rest retrieved from reference TRBV15 and TRBJ1-1, is DAMVIQNPRYQVTQFGKPVTLSCSQTLNHNVMYWYQQKSSQAPKLLFHYYDKDFNNEADTPDNFQSRRPNTSFCFLDIRSPGLGDTAMYLCATSRGKGADTEAFFGQGTRLTVV.

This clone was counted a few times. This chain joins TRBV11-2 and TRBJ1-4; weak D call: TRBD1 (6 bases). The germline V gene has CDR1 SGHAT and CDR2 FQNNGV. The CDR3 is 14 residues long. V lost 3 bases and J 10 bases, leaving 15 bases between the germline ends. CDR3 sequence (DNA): TGTGCCAGCAGCTTCCCGACAGGTGGCGGAAAACTGTTTTTT. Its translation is CASSFPTGGGKLFF.

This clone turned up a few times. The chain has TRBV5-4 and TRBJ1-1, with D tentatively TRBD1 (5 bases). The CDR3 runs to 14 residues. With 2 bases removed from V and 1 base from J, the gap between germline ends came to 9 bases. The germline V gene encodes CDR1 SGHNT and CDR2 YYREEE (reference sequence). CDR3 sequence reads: CASSFGQGNTEAFF. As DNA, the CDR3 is TGTGCCAGCAGCTTTGGCCAGGGGAACACTGAAGCTTTCTTT. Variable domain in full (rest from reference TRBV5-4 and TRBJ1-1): ETGVTQSPTHLIKTRGQQVTLRCSSQSGHNTVSWYQQALGQGPQFIFQYYREEENGRGNFPPRFSGLQFPNYSSELNVNALELDDSALYLCASSFGQGNTEAFFGQGTRLTVV.

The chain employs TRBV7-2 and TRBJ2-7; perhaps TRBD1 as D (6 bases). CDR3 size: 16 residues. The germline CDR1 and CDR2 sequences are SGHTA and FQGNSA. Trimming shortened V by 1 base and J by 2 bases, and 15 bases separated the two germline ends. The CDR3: CASSLEGQGKTYEQYF. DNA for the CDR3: TGTGCCAGCAGCTTAGAGGGTCAGGGGAAGACCTACGAGCAGTACTTC.